These 2 T cell receptor beta chains were all obtained from the same sample, sequenced in a study of CXCR3-negative and CXCR3-positive naive CD8 T cells. 5' RACE that incorporated UMI labels was used to prepare the TRB cDNA libraries. For each CDR3 protein, TCRdb gives one entry from its re-call of the 5' RACE reads, without DNA. The sample table includes about 57,000 distinct CDR3 sequences. The sample comprised memory CD8+ T cells from blood. All receptors derive from a human donor in good health. Some clones in this sample may be carry-over from other donors' samples.

The genes are TRBV29-1 and TRBJ2-1; absent DNA, TCRdb's TRBD1 call cannot be checked. The CDR3 has 14 amino acids. Looked up from germline, CDR1 is SQVTM and CDR2 is ANQGSEA. CDR3 protein: CSMAPGQGSNEQFF.

The chain links TRBV7-2 to TRBJ2-7; TCRdb picks TRBD2, but there is no DNA to check that call. CDR1 is SGHTA, CDR2 FQGNSA, per germline. The CDR3 has 14 amino acids. The CDR3 region is CASSEPTSGYEQYF.